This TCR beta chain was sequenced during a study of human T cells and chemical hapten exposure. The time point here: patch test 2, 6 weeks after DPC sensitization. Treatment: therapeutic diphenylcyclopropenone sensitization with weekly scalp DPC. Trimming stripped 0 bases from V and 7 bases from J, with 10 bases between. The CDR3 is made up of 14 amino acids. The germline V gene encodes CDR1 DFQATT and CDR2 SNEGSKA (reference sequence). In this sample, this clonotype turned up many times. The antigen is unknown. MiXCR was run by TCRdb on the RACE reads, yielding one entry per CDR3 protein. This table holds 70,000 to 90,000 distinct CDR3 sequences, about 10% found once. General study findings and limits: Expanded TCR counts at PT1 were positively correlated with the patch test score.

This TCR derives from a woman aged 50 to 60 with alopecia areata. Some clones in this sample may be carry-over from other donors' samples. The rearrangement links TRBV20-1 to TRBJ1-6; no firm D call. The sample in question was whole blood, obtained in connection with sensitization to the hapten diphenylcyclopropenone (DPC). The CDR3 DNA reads TGCAGTGCTAGAGAATCACTGGGAAATTCACCCCTCCACTTT. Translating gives CSARESLGNSPLHF.